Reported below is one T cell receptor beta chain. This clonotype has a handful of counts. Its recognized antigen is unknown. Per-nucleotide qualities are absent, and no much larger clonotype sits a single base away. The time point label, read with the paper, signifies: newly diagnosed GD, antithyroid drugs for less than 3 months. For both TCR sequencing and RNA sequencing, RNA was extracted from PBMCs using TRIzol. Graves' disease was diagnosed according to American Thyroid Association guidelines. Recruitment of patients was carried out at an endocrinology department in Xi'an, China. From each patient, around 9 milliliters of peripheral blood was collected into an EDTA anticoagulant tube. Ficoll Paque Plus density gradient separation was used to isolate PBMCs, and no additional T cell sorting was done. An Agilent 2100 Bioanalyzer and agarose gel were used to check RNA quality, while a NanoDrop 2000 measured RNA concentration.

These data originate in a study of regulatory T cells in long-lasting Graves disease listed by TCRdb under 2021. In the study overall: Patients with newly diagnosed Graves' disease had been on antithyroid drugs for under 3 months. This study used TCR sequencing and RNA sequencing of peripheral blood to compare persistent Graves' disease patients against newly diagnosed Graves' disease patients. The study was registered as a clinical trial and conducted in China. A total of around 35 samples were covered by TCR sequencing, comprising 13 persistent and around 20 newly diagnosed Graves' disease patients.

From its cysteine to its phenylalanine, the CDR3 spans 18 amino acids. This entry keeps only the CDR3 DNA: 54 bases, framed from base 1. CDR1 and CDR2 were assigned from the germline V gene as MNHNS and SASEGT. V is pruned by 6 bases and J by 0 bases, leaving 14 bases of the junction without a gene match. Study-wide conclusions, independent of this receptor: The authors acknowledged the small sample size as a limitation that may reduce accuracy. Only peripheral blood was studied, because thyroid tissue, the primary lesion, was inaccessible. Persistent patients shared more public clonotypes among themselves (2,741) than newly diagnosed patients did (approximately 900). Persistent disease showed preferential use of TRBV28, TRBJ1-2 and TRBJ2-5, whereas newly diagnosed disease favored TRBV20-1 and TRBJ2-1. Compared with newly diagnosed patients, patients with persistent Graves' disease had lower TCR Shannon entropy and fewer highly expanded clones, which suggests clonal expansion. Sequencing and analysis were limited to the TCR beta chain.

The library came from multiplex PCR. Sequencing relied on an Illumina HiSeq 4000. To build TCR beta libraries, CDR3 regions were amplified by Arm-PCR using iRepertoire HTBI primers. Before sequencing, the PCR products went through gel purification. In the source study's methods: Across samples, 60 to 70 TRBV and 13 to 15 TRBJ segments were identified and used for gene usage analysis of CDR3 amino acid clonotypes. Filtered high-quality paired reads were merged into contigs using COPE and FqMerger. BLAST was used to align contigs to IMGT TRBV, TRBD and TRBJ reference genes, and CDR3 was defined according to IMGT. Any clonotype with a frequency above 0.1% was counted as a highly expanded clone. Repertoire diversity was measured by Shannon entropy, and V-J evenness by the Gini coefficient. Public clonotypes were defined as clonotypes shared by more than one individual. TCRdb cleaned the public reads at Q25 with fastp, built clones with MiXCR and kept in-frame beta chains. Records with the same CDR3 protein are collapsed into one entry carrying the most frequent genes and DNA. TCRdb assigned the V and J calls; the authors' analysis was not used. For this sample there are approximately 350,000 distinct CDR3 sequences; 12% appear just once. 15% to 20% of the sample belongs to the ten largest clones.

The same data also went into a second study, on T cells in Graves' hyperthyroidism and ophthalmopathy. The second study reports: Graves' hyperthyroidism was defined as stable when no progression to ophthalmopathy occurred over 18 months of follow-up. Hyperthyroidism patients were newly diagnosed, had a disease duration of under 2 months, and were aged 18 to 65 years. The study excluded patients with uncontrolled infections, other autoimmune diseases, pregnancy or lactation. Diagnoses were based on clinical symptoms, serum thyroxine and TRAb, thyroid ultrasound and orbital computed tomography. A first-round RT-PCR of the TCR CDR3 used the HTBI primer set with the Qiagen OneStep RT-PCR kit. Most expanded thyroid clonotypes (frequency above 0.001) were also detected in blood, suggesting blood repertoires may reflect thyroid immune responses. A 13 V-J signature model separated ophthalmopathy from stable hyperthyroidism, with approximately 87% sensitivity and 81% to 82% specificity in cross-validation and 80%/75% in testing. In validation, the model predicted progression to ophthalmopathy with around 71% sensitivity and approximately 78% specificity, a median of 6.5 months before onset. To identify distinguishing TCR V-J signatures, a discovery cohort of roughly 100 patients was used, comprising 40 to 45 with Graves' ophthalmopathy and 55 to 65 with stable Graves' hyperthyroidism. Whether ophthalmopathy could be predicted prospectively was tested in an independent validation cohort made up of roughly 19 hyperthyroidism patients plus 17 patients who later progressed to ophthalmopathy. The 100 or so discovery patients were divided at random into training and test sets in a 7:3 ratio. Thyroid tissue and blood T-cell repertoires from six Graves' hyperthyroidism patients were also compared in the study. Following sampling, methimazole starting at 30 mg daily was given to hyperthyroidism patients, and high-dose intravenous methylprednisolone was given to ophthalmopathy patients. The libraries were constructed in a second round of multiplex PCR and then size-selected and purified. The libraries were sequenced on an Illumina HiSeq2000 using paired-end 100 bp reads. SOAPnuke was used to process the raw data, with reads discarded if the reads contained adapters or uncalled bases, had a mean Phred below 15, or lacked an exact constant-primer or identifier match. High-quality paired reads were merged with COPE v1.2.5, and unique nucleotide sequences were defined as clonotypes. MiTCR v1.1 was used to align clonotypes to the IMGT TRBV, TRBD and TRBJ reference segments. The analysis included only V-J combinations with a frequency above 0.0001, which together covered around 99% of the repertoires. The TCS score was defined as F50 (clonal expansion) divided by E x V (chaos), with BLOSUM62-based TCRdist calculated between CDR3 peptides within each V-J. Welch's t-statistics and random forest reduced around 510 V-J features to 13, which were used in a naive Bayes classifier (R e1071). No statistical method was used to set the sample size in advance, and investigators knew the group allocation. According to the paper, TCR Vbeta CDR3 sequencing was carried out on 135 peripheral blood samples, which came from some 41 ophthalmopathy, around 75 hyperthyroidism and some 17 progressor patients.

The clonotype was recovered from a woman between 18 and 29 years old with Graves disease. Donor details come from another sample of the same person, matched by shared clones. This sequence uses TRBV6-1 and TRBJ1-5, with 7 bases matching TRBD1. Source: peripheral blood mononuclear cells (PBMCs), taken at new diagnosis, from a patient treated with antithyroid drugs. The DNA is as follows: TGTGCCAGCAGCTCTAACGGGTGGGACAGTTATAGCAATCAGCCCCAGCATTTT. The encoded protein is CASSSNGWDSYSNQPQHF.